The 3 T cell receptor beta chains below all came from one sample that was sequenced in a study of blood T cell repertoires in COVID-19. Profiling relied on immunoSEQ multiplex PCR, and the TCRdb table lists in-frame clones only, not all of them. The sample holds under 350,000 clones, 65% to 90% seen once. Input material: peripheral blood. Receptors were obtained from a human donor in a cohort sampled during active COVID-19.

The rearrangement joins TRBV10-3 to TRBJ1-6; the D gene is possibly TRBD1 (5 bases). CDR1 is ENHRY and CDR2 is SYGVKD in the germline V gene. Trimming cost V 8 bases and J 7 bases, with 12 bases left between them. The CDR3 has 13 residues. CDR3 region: CAIRDGLNSPLHF. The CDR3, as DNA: TGTGCCATCCGGGACGGACTAAATTCACCCCTCCACTTT.

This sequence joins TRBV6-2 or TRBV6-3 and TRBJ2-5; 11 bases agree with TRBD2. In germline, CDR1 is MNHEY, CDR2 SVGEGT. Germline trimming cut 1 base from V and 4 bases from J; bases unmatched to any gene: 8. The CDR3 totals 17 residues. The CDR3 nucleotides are TGTGCCAGCAGTTACTTGGTGACTAGCGGGATCAGAGAGACCCAGTACTTC. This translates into CASSYLVTSGIRETQYF.

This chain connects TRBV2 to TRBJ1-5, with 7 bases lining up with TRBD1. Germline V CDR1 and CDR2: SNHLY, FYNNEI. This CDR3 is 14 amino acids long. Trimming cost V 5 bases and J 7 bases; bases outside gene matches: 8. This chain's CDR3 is CASSSGTEGQPQHF. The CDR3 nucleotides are TGTGCCAGCAGTTCCGGGACAGAGGGGCAGCCCCAGCATTTT.